The 26 T cell receptor beta chains below come from one sample, sequenced in a study of blood T cells in healthy people across ages. Through a sample-barcoded 5' primer and a J-beta primer mix, a second PCR was run for 7 to 11 cycles. One entry per CDR3 protein results from TCRdb running MiXCR on the 5' RACE reads. This table holds about 800,000 distinct CDR3 sequences, around a quarter found once. The same sample was also studied in work on T cells of mothers and their children.

Material for sequencing was blood. These receptors all stem from a boy aged 5-17 years in good health.

This clonotype was detected only a few times. The chain couples TRBV28 to TRBJ2-5; no firm D call. The DNA end is more similar to TRBJ2-1, so the J call may be wrong. Germline loops: CDR1 MDHEN, CDR2 SYDVKM. This CDR3 is built from 11 residues. The CDR3 coding sequence is TGTGCCAGCAGCATGACCGACGAGCAGTTCTTC. It codes for CASSMTDEQFF.

V is TRBV20-1 and J is TRBJ2-7, with 8 nucleotides matching TRBD1. Germline trimming cut 3 bases from V and 2 bases from J; bases unmatched to any gene: 6. Looked up from germline, CDR1 is DFQATT and CDR2 is SNEGSKA (reference sequence). The CDR3 runs 14 residues. The CDR3 is CSASLTGGTYEQYF. For the CDR3, the DNA is TGCAGTGCTAGTCTCACAGGGGGAACCTACGAGCAGTACTTC.

The chain recombines TRBV5-1 with TRBJ2-5; 7 bases align to TRBD1. The ends lost 3 bases at V and 1 base at J; junction bases unmatched: 9. The CDR3 contains 16 residues. Per the germline V gene, CDR1 is SGHRS and CDR2 is YFSETQ. CDR3 coding DNA: TGCGCCAGCAGCTCCCAACCGGGACAGAGCCAAGAGACCCAGTACTTC. Residues: CASSSQPGQSQETQYF.

This clonotype was counted between two and nine times. At one of its ends the junction is not consistent with the germline gene, which may arise from a read error. This chain connects TRBV7-9 to TRBJ2-7; TRBD1 matches 10 bases. Germline CDR1 reads SEHNR; CDR2 reads FQNEAQ (reference sequence). The CDR3 is made up of 20 amino acids. CDR3 sequence (DNA): TGTGCCAGCAGTCCAACCCCCGGGACAGGGGTGATCGGTGGGAGCTACGGGCAGTACTTC. This translates into CASSPTPGTGVIGGSYGQYF.

This clonotype was seen more than once but under ten times. The chain uses TRBV6-6 and TRBJ2-5, with a possible D match to TRBD1 (6 bases). The CDR3 is 17 amino acids. Germline V gene lookup returns CDR1 MNHNY and CDR2 SVGAGI (reference sequence). V was pared by 1 base and J by 1 base, with 16 bases between. The CDR3 coding sequence is TGTGCCAGCAGTTACTGGAGACAGGTAACCGGCCAAGAGACCCAGTACTTC. Residues: CASSYWRQVTGQETQYF.

This clonotype was seen just once. The chain employs TRBV12-3 or TRBV12-4 and TRBJ1-4; 8 nucleotides align to TRBD1. This CDR3 is built from 15 residues. With 7 bases clipped from V and 3 bases from J, the junction kept 7 bases outside the gene matches. The CDR3 protein is CASTITGQANEKLFF. Written as DNA, the CDR3 is TGTGCCAGCACGATTACGGGACAGGCTAATGAAAAACTGTTTTTT.

There are a few counts of this clonotype. This chain links TRBV11-2 with TRBJ2-1, with D maybe TRBD1 (6 bases). V lost 5 bases, J lost 0 bases, and 14 bases lay in between. This CDR3 contains 16 residues. Germline loops: CDR1 SGHAT, CDR2 FQNNGV. The CDR3 protein is CASSGTGTPSYNEQFF. The CDR3 region has the DNA TGTGCCAGCAGCGGGACCGGGACACCCTCCTACAATGAGCAGTTCTTC.

This clonotype has only a few counts. At one end, the junction sequence differs from germline, possibly due to a read error. The genes are TRBV7-7 and TRBJ2-1; TRBD2 matches at 8 bases. CDR3 length equals 15 residues. CDR1 is SSHAT and CDR2 is FNYEAQ in the germline V gene (reference sequence). The CDR3: CASSLAGRIYNEQFF. In nucleotides, the CDR3 is TGTGCTAGCAGCTTAGCGGGACGAATCTACAATGAGCAGTTCTTC.

The genes are TRBV7-6 and TRBJ2-5; 11 nucleotides agree with TRBD1. CDR1 and CDR2 (germline): SGHVS, FNYEAQ. V was clipped by 1 base and J by 11 bases; unmatched bases: 6. This CDR3 has 14 amino acids. The CDR3 sequence is CASSLGGQGGQQYF. In nucleotides, the CDR3 is TGTGCCAGCAGCTTAGGGGGACAGGGGGGTCAGCAGTACTTC. Combining the CDR3 with reference TRBV7-6 and TRBJ2-5 gives the whole variable domain GAGVSQSPRYKVTKRGQDVALRCDPISGHVSLYWYRQALGQGPEFLTYFNYEAQQDKSGLPNDRFSAERPEGSISTLTIQRTEQRDSAMYRCASSLGGQGGQQYFGPGTRLLVL.

This clonotype occurred a few times. V and J are TRBV27 and TRBJ2-3, with TRBD1 as a possible D gene (6 bases). In germline, CDR1 is MNHEY, CDR2 SMNVEV (reference sequence). The CDR3 sequence is 12 residues long. V lost 11 bases, J lost 6 bases, and 15 bases lay in between. For the CDR3, the DNA is TGTGCCGGCGGACGACAGGCCGATACGCAGTATTTT. Translating it yields CAGGRQADTQYF.

The genes are TRBV5-4 and TRBJ2-5, with 8 nucleotides matching TRBD1. The CDR3 has 15 residues. J was trimmed by 11 bases and V by 1 base; bases with no gene match: 13. CDR1 and CDR2 from the germline V gene are SGHNT and YYREEE (reference sequence). The CDR3 loop is CASSLSRDRGEEQYF. The CDR3 DNA follows: TGTGCCAGCAGCTTGTCCCGCGACAGGGGTGAGGAGCAGTACTTC.

CDR3 DNA sequence: TGTGCCAGCAGTGATCTTGACGCGGGAGTGAGTGAACAGTTCTTC. Amino acid sequence: CASSDLDAGVSEQFF. V and J are TRBV2 and TRBJ2-5; TRBD2 aligns across 7 bases. Gene TRBJ2-1 matches the end of the DNA better, so the J call may be wrong. The CDR3 is 15 residues long. Germline loops: CDR1 SNHLY, CDR2 FYNNEI.

This clonotype was seen a handful of times. The chain combines TRBV6-2 or TRBV6-3 with TRBJ1-1; 11 bases map to TRBD1. Germline trimming cut 6 bases from V and 5 bases from J; bases unmatched to any gene: 11. The CDR3 covers 16 residues. Germline CDR1 reads MNHEY; CDR2 reads SVGEGT. The CDR3 DNA sequence: TGTGCCAGCAGACGCGACCGGACAGGGGGCATGACTGAAGCTTTCTTT. It specifies CASRRDRTGGMTEAFF.

The chain is built from TRBV7-8 and TRBJ2-3; D uncertain. CDR1 is SGHVS, CDR2 FQNEAQ, per germline. The CDR3 totals 13 residues. V lost 6 bases and J lost 0, with 7 bases in between. The CDR3 DNA reads as TGTGCCAGCAGACCCCCTAGCACAGATACGCAGTATTTT. Amino acids: CASRPPSTDTQYF.

This clonotype was counted only a few times. The rearrangement joins TRBV5-1 to TRBJ2-1, with a tentative D call TRBD2 (6 bases). V lost 7 bases and J 8 bases, leaving 16 bases between the germline ends. The CDR3 sequence is 13 residues long. Germline V gene data show CDR1 as SGHRS and CDR2 as YFSETQ. The CDR3 region has the DNA TGCGCCAGCGGCGGGACGGGCACCCATGAGCAGTTCTTC. This translates into CASGGTGTHEQFF.

The rearrangement uses TRBV20-1 and TRBJ1-1, with TRBD1 matching over 8 bases. The CDR3 runs 11 residues. Germline CDR1 reads DFQATT; CDR2 reads SNEGSKA (reference sequence). The CDR3 nucleotides are TGCAGACCAGACAGGGGCACTGAAGCTTTCTTT. Translated, it gives CRPDRGTEAFF.

V is TRBV12-3 or TRBV12-4 and J is TRBJ1-4; the D gene is possibly TRBD1 (5 bases). V was shortened by 6 bases and J by 9 bases, with 14 bases between the two germline ends. The CDR3 covers 13 residues. Written as DNA, the CDR3 is TGTGCCAGCAGGCCGGGACCCGAGAAAAAACTGTTTTTT. As protein: CASRPGPEKKLFF.

This clonotype showed up just a few times. The rearrangement uses TRBV9 and TRBJ2-5; TRBD2 aligns across 10 bases. Germline V gene data show CDR1 as SGDLS and CDR2 as YYNGEE. CDR3 length: 16 residues. V was clipped by 4 bases and J by 5 bases; unmatched bases: 11. DNA for the CDR3: TGTGCCAGCAGCCGCGGGACTAGCGAACTTGGTGAGACCCAGTACTTC. This codes for CASSRGTSELGETQYF.

This clonotype was picked up a small number of times. The chain combines TRBV15 with TRBJ2-5, with 7 bases identical to TRBD1. V shed 3 bases, J shed 0 bases, and the junction held 1 base outside the gene matches. The V gene's germline CDR1 is LNHNV and CDR2 YYDKDF (reference sequence). The CDR3 has 14 amino acids. Here the CDR3 reads CATSRTGYQETQYF. CDR3 bases: TGTGCCACCAGCAGGACAGGGTACCAAGAGACCCAGTACTTC.

V is TRBV21-1 and J is TRBJ2-5. TRBV21-1 is a pseudogene locus. CDR3 length: 15 amino acids. Here the CDR3 reads CASSTPWEVRETQYF. Here the CDR3 DNA reads TGTGCCAGCAGCACTCCATGGGAGGTACGAGAGACCCAGTACTTC.

This clonotype was seen a few times. V and J are TRBV4-1 and TRBJ2-7; 12 bases are a match to TRBD1. Germline CDR1 MGHRA, CDR2 YSYEKL. This CDR3 contains 17 residues. J lost 6 bases, V lost 1 base, and 10 bases had no gene match. The CDR3 bases are TGCGCCAGCAGCCAAGTAGGACGGGACAGGGGGCATTCCGAGCAGTACTTC. Its protein product is CASSQVGRDRGHSEQYF.

The rearrangement links TRBV5-1 to TRBJ1-2; no clear D gene. V was cut by 0 bases and J by 6 bases, with 3 bases left in between. Germline V gene lookup returns CDR1 SGHRS and CDR2 YFSETQ. This CDR3 comprises 11 residues. The DNA for the CDR3 is TGCGCCAGCAGCTTGGATAATGGCTACACCTTC. Translating it yields CASSLDNGYTF.

This clonotype has a handful of counts. The chain recombines TRBV12-3 or TRBV12-4 with TRBJ1-4, with D tentatively TRBD1 (6 bases). V lost 6 bases to trimming and J lost 4 bases, with 12 bases between them. This CDR3 spans 14 amino acids. CDR3 DNA sequence: TGTGCCAGCAGCCGAACAGGGAATAATGAAAAACTGTTTTTT. Protein: CASSRTGNNEKLFF.

V and J are TRBV29-1 and TRBJ2-6, with D possibly being TRBD1 (5 bases). V was shortened by 5 bases and J by 0 bases, with 20 bases between the two germline ends. Germline V lookup: CDR1 SQVTM, CDR2 ANQGSEA. This CDR3 has 18 residues. In DNA form, the CDR3 reads TGCAGCGTTCCGACAGCCGAGAGACACGGCTCTGGGGCCAACGTCCTGACTTTC. Translating it yields CSVPTAERHGSGANVLTF.

V usage is TRBV20-1 and J usage is TRBJ2-5; D gene unclear. The length of the CDR3 is 17 residues. Germline loops: CDR1 DFQATT, CDR2 SNEGSKA (reference sequence). V lost 0 bases to trimming and J lost 0 bases, with 17 bases between them. CDR3 sequence (DNA): TGCAGTGCTAGAGATCGGGCGGTCCAATCGTACCAAGAGACCCAGTACTTC. Its translation is CSARDRAVQSYQETQYF.

There are a few counts of this clonotype. V gene TRBV20-1 combines with J gene TRBJ1-2; the D gene is possibly TRBD1 (6 bases). Germline CDR1 and CDR2: DFQATT and SNEGSKA (reference sequence). The length of the CDR3 is 14 residues. V lost 0 bases, J lost 7 bases, and 15 bases lay in between. CDR3 sequence (DNA): TGCAGTGCTAGAGATCGAGGGGGACGCGGTGGCTACACCTTC. Amino acids: CSARDRGGRGGYTF.